Listed below are T cell receptor beta chains from one sample, sequenced in a study of T-cell memory formation after mild COVID-19. TCRdb processed the 5' RACE reads anew with MiXCR; each CDR3 protein has one entry. The table records around 510,000 distinct CDR3 sequences, approximately 21% of them present only once. The sequenced sample was PBMCs or a T cell subset sorted from them (not recorded which). The receptor set was obtained from an adult woman who had mild COVID-19 (a few samples of this study predate the infection). Cell type and time point are not known. CDR3s include the opening cysteine and the closing phenylalanine or tryptophan. Fields, in order: J gene, clone size, D gene, V gene, CDR3 protein, CDR3 DNA. The D gene is left open where the match is weak. The listing skips clone size in some rows; elsewhere it reads once, few, many or a size class.

TRBJ2-1 - TRBD2 TRBV9 CASSVTGGRINEQFF TGTGCCAGCAGCGTTACGGGGGGGCGGATTAATGAGCAGTTCTTC
TRBJ2-1 few - TRBV29-1 CSVGTARNEQFF TGCAGCGTTGGTACAGCGCGCAATGAGCAGTTCTTC
TRBJ2-2 few - TRBV29-1 CSVATPGVGRSTGELFF TGCAGCGTTGCCACCCCCGGGGTGGGGCGTAGCACCGGGGAGCTGTTTTTT
TRBJ2-2 few TRBD2 TRBV2 CASSQGLAILGELFF TGTGCCAGCAGCCAAGGACTAGCGATCCTCGGGGAGCTGTTTTTT
TRBJ2-2 few TRBD1 TRBV4-1 CASSQGGGQGKTGELFF TGCGCCAGCAGCCAAGGGGGAGGACAGGGTAAAACCGGGGAGCTGTTTTTT
TRBJ2-7 few - TRBV6-5 CASSRDPSALGEQYF TGTGCCAGCAGCAGGGACCCCTCCGCCCTGGGCGAGCAGTACTTC
TRBJ2-1 many TRBD2 TRBV12-3/TRBV12-4 CASSFGGGAYNEQFF TGTGCCAGCAGTTTCGGCGGGGGGGCCTACAATGAGCAGTTCTTC
TRBJ2-3 few - TRBV15 CATSETSTDTQYF TGTGCCACCAGCGAGACTAGCACAGATACGCAGTATTTT
TRBJ2-5 few - TRBV29-1 CSVVTQQGYETQYF TGCAGCGTTGTGACCCAACAGGGTTATGAGACCCAGTACTTC
TRBJ2-7 many TRBD2 TRBV9 CASSVGSGSSYEQYF TGTGCCAGCAGCGTAGGGAGCGGGAGTTCCTACGAGCAGTACTTC
TRBJ2-3 - - TRBV6-6 CASSPTVNTDTQYF TGTGCCAGCAGCCCGACAGTTAACACAGATACGCAGTATTTT
TRBJ1-3 few - TRBV20-1 CSATRPQGHGNTIYF TGCAGTGCTACTCGACCTCAGGGGCATGGAAACACCATATATTTT
TRBJ2-6 - - TRBV6-2/TRBV6-3 CASSYGNSLYSGANVLTF TGTGCCAGCAGTTACGGGAACAGTTTATACTCTGGGGCCAACGTCCTGACTTTC
TRBJ2-5 - - TRBV5-4 CASSLGLGALQETQYF TGTGCCAGCAGCTTGGGCCTGGGGGCCCTACAAGAGACCCAGTACTTC
TRBJ2-5 many TRBD2 TRBV5-1 CASSLAGLVGETQYF TGCGCCAGCAGCTTGGCCGGACTAGTAGGAGAGACCCAGTACTTC
TRBJ1-4 - - TRBV6-5 CASSYSSFSEKLFF TGTGCCAGCAGTTACTCGAGTTTTAGTGAAAAACTGTTTTTT
TRBJ2-5 many - TRBV12-3/TRBV12-4 CASSFGAGEETQYF TGTGCCAGCAGCTTCGGTGCAGGGGAAGAGACCCAGTACTTC
TRBJ1-5 - - TRBV19 CASKGEGNQPQHF TGTGCCAGTAAGGGTGAAGGGAATCAGCCCCAGCATTTT
TRBJ2-1 - TRBD2 TRBV12-3/TRBV12-4 CASSLGLAGALNEQFF TGTGCCAGCAGTTTGGGACTAGCGGGAGCCCTCAATGAGCAGTTCTTC
TRBJ2-5 few - TRBV27 CASSFQGQETQYF TGTGCCAGCAGTTTTCAAGGACAAGAGACCCAGTACTTC
TRBJ1-1 few - TRBV30 CAWRGDSLLNTEAFF TGTGCCTGGAGGGGAGACAGTCTTCTTAACACTGAAGCTTTCTTT